Listed here are 29 T cell receptor beta chains from one sample, sequenced in a study of T-cell memory formation after mild COVID-19. TCRdb independently ran MiXCR on the 5' RACE reads; one entry per CDR3 protein. The sample carries fewer than 250,000 distinct CDR3 sequences, about 10% recorded once. The sequencing input was PBMCs or a T cell subset sorted from them (not recorded which). These receptors came from a man younger than 35 who had mild COVID-19 (a few samples of this study predate the infection). Cell type and time point are not known.

The chain combines TRBV10-3 with TRBJ2-3; possibly TRBD2 for D (6 bases). The CDR3 is made up of 14 amino acids. The germline CDR1 and CDR2 sequences are ENHRY and SYGVKD. Trimming cost V 7 bases and J 1 base, with 12 bases left between them. The CDR3 loop is CAITPGLGTDTQYF. In nucleotides, the CDR3 is TGTGCCATCACCCCGGGACTCGGCACAGATACGCAGTATTTT.

The chain uses TRBV5-1 and TRBJ2-5; D unclear. The germline CDR1 and CDR2 sequences are SGHRS and YFSETQ. Trimming left V 0 bases short and J 4 bases short, with 13 bases between. The CDR3 is made up of 15 amino acids. CDR3 protein: CASSLVLPAVETQYF. CDR3 coding DNA: TGCGCCAGCAGCTTGGTTCTGCCTGCTGTAGAGACCCAGTACTTC.

This clonotype was seen a few times. V and J are TRBV20-1 and TRBJ2-7; 7 bases map to TRBD1. The germline gives CDR1 DFQATT, CDR2 SNEGSKA (reference sequence). CDR3 length: 14 residues. Trimming took 3 bases from V and 0 from J; bases not matched to a gene: 5. In nucleotides, the CDR3 is TGCAGTGCTAGGGACAGGATAAGCTCCTACGAGCAGTACTTC. It codes for CSARDRISSYEQYF.

The chain employs TRBV28 and TRBJ2-5; 8 nucleotides agree with TRBD1. V shed 1 base, J shed 6 bases, and the junction held 7 bases outside the gene matches. CDR3 length: 15 residues. The germline V gene has CDR1 MDHEN and CDR2 SYDVKM. The CDR3 nucleotides read TGTGCCAGCAGTTTATCAGGACAGGGTCGGCAGACCCAGTACTTC. Amino acids: CASSLSGQGRQTQYF.

The gene calls are TRBV20-1 and TRBJ1-1; D is unresolved. V gave up 0 bases and J gave up 1 base, with 12 bases separating them. CDR3 size: 15 residues. Germline assignment: CDR1 DFQATT and CDR2 SNEGSKA (reference sequence). The CDR3 DNA sequence: TGCAGTGCTAGAGATCGTGGAGGGCCGAACACTGAAGCTTTCTTT. Protein product: CSARDRGGPNTEAFF.

A few counts support this clonotype. The chain combines TRBV15 with TRBJ2-5, with D possibly matching TRBD2 (5 bases). The CDR3 contains 16 residues. V gave up 0 bases and J gave up 5 bases, with 16 bases separating them. The V gene's germline CDR1 is LNHNV and CDR2 YYDKDF (reference sequence). The CDR3 sequence: CATSREGQRGVETQYF. In DNA, the CDR3 is TGTGCCACCAGCAGAGAGGGTCAACGGGGAGTGGAGACCCAGTACTTC.

V is TRBV3-1 and J is TRBJ2-3; 8 bases line up with TRBD2. Germline CDR1 reads LGHDT; CDR2 reads YNNKEL (reference sequence). This CDR3 is built from 13 residues. This chain's CDR3 is CAAGGGGRDTQYF. The CDR3 bases are TGTGCAGCAGGAGGCGGGGGGAGAGATACGCAGTATTTT.

This clonotype was picked up many times. The chain carries TRBV3-1 and TRBJ2-5; D is uncertain. CDR1 and CDR2 from the germline V gene are LGHDT and YNNKEL (reference sequence). The V gene lost 0 bases and the J gene lost 5 bases, with 13 bases spanning the gap. There are 15 residues in the CDR3. The CDR3 DNA follows: TGTGCCAGCAGCCAAGATCGCCTAGAAGGGGAGACCCAGTACTTC. Its translation: CASSQDRLEGETQYF.

This clonotype has at least ten counts. The chain employs TRBV5-6 and TRBJ2-5; the D is unclear. This CDR3 contains 12 residues. Germline assignment: CDR1 SGHDT and CDR2 YYEEEE. V was pared by 7 bases and J by 7 bases, with 14 bases between. In DNA form, the CDR3 reads TGTGCCAGCGGAAGAACTTCGGGGACCCAGTACTTC. The encoded protein is CASGRTSGTQYF.

The table lists this clonotype with a few counts. The rearrangement joins TRBV27 to TRBJ1-1; perhaps TRBD1 as D (5 bases). The CDR3 extends over 16 amino acids. V lost 10 bases, J lost 4 bases, and 25 bases lay in between. Germline assignment: CDR1 MNHEY and CDR2 SMNVEV (reference sequence). CDR3 coding DNA: TGTGCCACCACCAACCTAGGGAAGGGGAACAGCACTGAAGCTTTCTTT. Amino acids: CATTNLGKGNSTEAFF.

The J gene is TRBJ1-6, the V gene TRBV2; D possibly corresponds to TRBD1 (6 bases). CDR1 is SNHLY and CDR2 is FYNNEI in the germline V gene. The germline V and J ends were trimmed by 7 bases and 13 bases, with 11 bases remaining between them. The CDR3 is 11 amino acids. CDR3: CASTERGPLHF. The CDR3 DNA is TGTGCCAGCACGGAGAGGGGGCCCCTCCACTTT.

The CDR3 sequence is CATSERGPAAYNEQFF. The CDR3 nucleotides are TGTGCCACCAGTGAAAGGGGACCGGCAGCCTACAATGAGCAGTTCTTC. J is TRBJ2-1 and V is TRBV24-1; perhaps D is TRBD1 or TRBD2 (5 bases each). V shed 4 bases and J shed 2 bases, with 14 bases lying between them. CDR1 is KGHDR and CDR2 is SFDVKD in the germline V gene. There are 16 residues in the CDR3.

About this clonotype: Given a much more abundant clone one base away, this may be a read error. The rearrangement links TRBV7-9 to TRBJ2-4; 10 bases are a match to TRBD1. The junction had 12 bases not matched to a gene; V was cut back by 7 bases and J by 0 bases. The CDR3 runs 18 residues. Per germline, CDR1 SEHNR and CDR2 FQNEAQ (reference sequence). The CDR3, as DNA: TGTGCCAGCAACTTCGGACAGGGGGACCCAATAGCCAAAAACATTCAGTACTTC. Protein: CASNFGQGDPIAKNIQYF.

The rearrangement uses TRBV7-6 and TRBJ2-5, with D possibly being TRBD1 or TRBD2 (5 bases each). This CDR3 region has 16 residues. In germline, CDR1 is SGHVS, CDR2 FNYEAQ. V shed 5 bases and J shed 0 bases, with 16 bases lying between them. CDR3 nucleotides: TGTGCCAGCAGCGGGGGTGCGGGTTACCACCAAGAGACCCAGTACTTC. Its translation is CASSGGAGYHQETQYF.

This clonotype was counted a few times. The gene calls are TRBV28 and TRBJ2-2; 9 bases are a match to TRBD1. Trimming took 5 bases from V and 6 from J; bases not matched to a gene: 4. The CDR3 sequence is 14 residues long. Germline CDR1 and CDR2: MDHEN and SYDVKM. As DNA, the CDR3 is TGTGCCAGCAGTCGGACAGGGGAAGCCGGGGAGCTGTTTTTT. Protein sequence: CASSRTGEAGELFF.

This clonotype turned up a few times. The chain has TRBV4-3 and TRBJ2-7; no clear D gene. V was clipped by 0 bases and J by 1 base, with 10 bases between them. The CDR3 sequence is 15 residues long. From germline, CDR1 is LGHNA and CDR2 YSLEER. The CDR3: CASSQDPRQSYEQYF. The CDR3 region has the DNA TGCGCCAGCAGCCAAGATCCCCGTCAGTCCTACGAGCAGTACTTC.

The V call is TRBV20-1, the J call TRBJ1-2; 9 nucleotides agree with TRBD1. This CDR3 has 15 amino acids. In germline, CDR1 is DFQATT, CDR2 SNEGSKA (reference sequence). CDR3 DNA: TGCATCTTTACAGGGGGCCCCGATCCTTCGCTTGGCTACACCTTC. Translated: CIFTGGPDPSLGYTF.

This clonotype has just a few counts. The V call is TRBV20-1, the J call TRBJ2-1, with 9 positions matching TRBD1. The CDR3 length is 15 residues. Germline V gene data show CDR1 as DFQATT and CDR2 as SNEGSKA (reference sequence). V lost 6 bases to trimming and J lost 5 bases; unmatched junction nucleotides: 11. The CDR3 loop is CSAQQGAETNNEQFF. CDR3 DNA: TGCAGTGCGCAACAGGGGGCCGAGACGAACAATGAGCAGTTCTTC.

This sequence joins TRBV7-2 and TRBJ2-1; 8 bases fit TRBD1. This CDR3 region has 16 residues. The J segment lost 5 bases and the V segment lost 4 bases, leaving 10 bases of the junction unmatched. Germline CDR1 is SGHTA and CDR2 is FQGNSA. CDR3 nucleotides: TGTGCCAGCAGCTCACGAGGGACAGGCTCTCACAATGAGCAGTTCTTC. This translates into CASSSRGTGSHNEQFF.

This rearrangement joins TRBV10-3 to TRBJ2-1; D gene uncertain. The V end lost 2 bases, the J end lost 7 bases, and 12 bases lay between the germline ends. This CDR3 is 14 amino acids long. The V gene's germline CDR1 is ENHRY and CDR2 SYGVKD. The CDR3 DNA reads as TGTGCCATCAGTGAGGGGCCACCATCGAATGAGCAGTTCTTC. Translating gives CAISEGPPSNEQFF.

Comments on this clonotype: An end of the junction does not agree with germline; a read error may underlie this. V and J are TRBV5-1 and TRBJ2-5; no clear D gene. This CDR3 contains 14 residues. Germline V gives CDR1 SGHRS, CDR2 YFSETQ. Here the CDR3 reads CASSAGRIQETQYF. The CDR3 nucleotides are TGTGCCAGCAGCGCAGGACGGATCCAAGAGACCCAGTACTTC. Using reference TRBV5-1 and TRBJ2-5 for the parts outside the CDR3, the full variable domain is KAGVTQTPRYLIKTRGQQVTLSCSPISGHRSVSWYQQTPGQGLQFLFEYFSETQRNKGNFPGRFSGRQFSNSRSEMNVSTLELGDSALYLCASSAGRIQETQYFGPGTRLLVL.

Only a few counts were recorded for this clonotype. The chain is built from TRBV6-2 or TRBV6-3 and TRBJ1-2; no firm D call. Per germline, CDR1 MNHEY and CDR2 SVGEGT. CDR3 length: 11 amino acids. V was pared by 6 bases and J by 4 bases, with 6 bases between. This CDR3 is CASRTGYGYTF. Written as DNA, the CDR3 is TGTGCCAGCAGGACCGGCTATGGCTACACCTTC.

This clonotype was observed a handful of times. V usage is TRBV7-2 and J usage is TRBJ2-2; D might be TRBD1 (5 bases). The germline V gene encodes CDR1 SGHTA and CDR2 FQGNSA. V dropped 4 bases and J dropped 0 bases, with 9 bases sitting between them. This CDR3 comprises 15 residues. The CDR3 DNA follows: TGTGCCAGCAGCTCCCAGACAGCGAACACCGGGGAGCTGTTTTTT. It is translated as CASSSQTANTGELFF.

This clonotype was observed a handful of times. As DNA, the CDR3 is TGTGCCAGCATCCAACAATCTGGAAACACCATATATTTT. Its translation is CASIQQSGNTIYF. The chain is built from TRBV6-6 and TRBJ1-3; D remains ambiguous. The CDR3 length is 13 residues. V was pared by 7 bases and J by 1 base, with 8 bases between. Germline V gives CDR1 MNHNY, CDR2 SVGAGI (reference sequence).

In this sample, this clonotype turned up many times. The chain combines TRBV7-2 with TRBJ2-1; 8 bases match TRBD2. The CDR3 spans 16 residues. V lost 6 bases to trimming and J lost 0 bases; unmatched junction nucleotides: 7. CDR1 is SGHTA and CDR2 is FQGNSA in the germline V gene. CDR3 sequence reads: CASRSPGGGSYNEQFF. The CDR3 DNA reads as TGTGCCAGCAGATCCCCGGGGGGGGGCTCCTACAATGAGCAGTTCTTC.

This clonotype was picked up one time. Sequence at one end of the junction differs from germline and may be a read error. The rearrangement uses TRBV5-4 and TRBJ2-2, with 7 bases fitting TRBD1. Germline values: CDR1 SGHNT, CDR2 YYREEE (reference sequence). The CDR3 is made up of 15 amino acids. The CDR3 DNA follows: TGTGCCAGCAGTTTCGACAGGGTTTTCACCGGTGAGCTGTTTTTT. This translates into CASSFDRVFTGELFF.

The chain has TRBV7-9 and TRBJ2-4; no reliable D call. CDR1 is SEHNR and CDR2 is FQNEAQ in the germline V gene (reference sequence). Deletions cut 0 bases from V and 0 bases from J, with 6 bases between. The CDR3 runs to 15 residues. In DNA, the CDR3 is TGTGCCAGCAGCTTAGCTAACTTAGCCAAAAACATTCAGTACTTC. It codes for CASSLANLAKNIQYF.

CDR3 sequence (DNA): TGCGCCAGCAGCCAAACCCGTCTAGCGGACCATCCCTACGAGCAGTACTTC. Encoded protein: CASSQTRLADHPYEQYF. The V and J genes are TRBV4-3 and TRBJ2-7; 7 nucleotides agree with TRBD2. V shed 2 bases and J 2 bases; nucleotides not matched to a gene: 12. The CDR3 runs to 17 residues. Per the germline V gene, CDR1 is LGHNA and CDR2 is YSLEER.

The chain uses TRBV29-1 and TRBJ2-1; tentatively, D is TRBD1 (5 bases). CDR1 and CDR2 from the germline V gene are SQVTM and ANQGSEA. The germline V and J ends were trimmed by 4 bases and 10 bases, with 14 bases remaining between them. The CDR3 sequence is 12 residues long. The CDR3 here is CSVGQGFREQFF. In nucleotides, the CDR3 is TGCAGCGTTGGGCAGGGCTTTCGCGAGCAGTTCTTC.